This T cell receptor beta chain was found in a study of T cell clonality in common variable immunodeficiency. Whole-study findings and limits: T cell subpopulation sequencing would be needed to explain CVID clonality. Compared with controls, CVID subjects had fewer shared TCRbeta clones.

Assay: immunoSEQ multiplex PCR; the TCRdb copy retains only in-frame clones and omits some. This sample comprises 44,000 or so clones, none seen once only. Both groups were predominantly of Caucasian heritage. Heparinized whole blood, roughly 5 to 8 ml, came from each donor. This clone was seen many times. Antigen specificity is unknown. Read sequence stops 3 residues before the CDR3 end, and the germline J gene provides the missing end. V lost 0 bases, J lost 5 bases, and 10 bases lay in between. Germline lookup yields CDR1 SGHTA and CDR2 FQGNSA. CDR3 length: 14 amino acids. This rearrangement joins TRBV7-2 to TRBJ2-5, with unresolved D. This clonotype originated in a person aged 18 to 75 in good health. Sequenced sample: peripheral blood mononuclear cells. This chain's CDR3 is CASSLAGFGETQYF. The sequenced CDR3 bases are TGTGCCAGCAGCTTAGCAGGGTTCGGTGAGACC.